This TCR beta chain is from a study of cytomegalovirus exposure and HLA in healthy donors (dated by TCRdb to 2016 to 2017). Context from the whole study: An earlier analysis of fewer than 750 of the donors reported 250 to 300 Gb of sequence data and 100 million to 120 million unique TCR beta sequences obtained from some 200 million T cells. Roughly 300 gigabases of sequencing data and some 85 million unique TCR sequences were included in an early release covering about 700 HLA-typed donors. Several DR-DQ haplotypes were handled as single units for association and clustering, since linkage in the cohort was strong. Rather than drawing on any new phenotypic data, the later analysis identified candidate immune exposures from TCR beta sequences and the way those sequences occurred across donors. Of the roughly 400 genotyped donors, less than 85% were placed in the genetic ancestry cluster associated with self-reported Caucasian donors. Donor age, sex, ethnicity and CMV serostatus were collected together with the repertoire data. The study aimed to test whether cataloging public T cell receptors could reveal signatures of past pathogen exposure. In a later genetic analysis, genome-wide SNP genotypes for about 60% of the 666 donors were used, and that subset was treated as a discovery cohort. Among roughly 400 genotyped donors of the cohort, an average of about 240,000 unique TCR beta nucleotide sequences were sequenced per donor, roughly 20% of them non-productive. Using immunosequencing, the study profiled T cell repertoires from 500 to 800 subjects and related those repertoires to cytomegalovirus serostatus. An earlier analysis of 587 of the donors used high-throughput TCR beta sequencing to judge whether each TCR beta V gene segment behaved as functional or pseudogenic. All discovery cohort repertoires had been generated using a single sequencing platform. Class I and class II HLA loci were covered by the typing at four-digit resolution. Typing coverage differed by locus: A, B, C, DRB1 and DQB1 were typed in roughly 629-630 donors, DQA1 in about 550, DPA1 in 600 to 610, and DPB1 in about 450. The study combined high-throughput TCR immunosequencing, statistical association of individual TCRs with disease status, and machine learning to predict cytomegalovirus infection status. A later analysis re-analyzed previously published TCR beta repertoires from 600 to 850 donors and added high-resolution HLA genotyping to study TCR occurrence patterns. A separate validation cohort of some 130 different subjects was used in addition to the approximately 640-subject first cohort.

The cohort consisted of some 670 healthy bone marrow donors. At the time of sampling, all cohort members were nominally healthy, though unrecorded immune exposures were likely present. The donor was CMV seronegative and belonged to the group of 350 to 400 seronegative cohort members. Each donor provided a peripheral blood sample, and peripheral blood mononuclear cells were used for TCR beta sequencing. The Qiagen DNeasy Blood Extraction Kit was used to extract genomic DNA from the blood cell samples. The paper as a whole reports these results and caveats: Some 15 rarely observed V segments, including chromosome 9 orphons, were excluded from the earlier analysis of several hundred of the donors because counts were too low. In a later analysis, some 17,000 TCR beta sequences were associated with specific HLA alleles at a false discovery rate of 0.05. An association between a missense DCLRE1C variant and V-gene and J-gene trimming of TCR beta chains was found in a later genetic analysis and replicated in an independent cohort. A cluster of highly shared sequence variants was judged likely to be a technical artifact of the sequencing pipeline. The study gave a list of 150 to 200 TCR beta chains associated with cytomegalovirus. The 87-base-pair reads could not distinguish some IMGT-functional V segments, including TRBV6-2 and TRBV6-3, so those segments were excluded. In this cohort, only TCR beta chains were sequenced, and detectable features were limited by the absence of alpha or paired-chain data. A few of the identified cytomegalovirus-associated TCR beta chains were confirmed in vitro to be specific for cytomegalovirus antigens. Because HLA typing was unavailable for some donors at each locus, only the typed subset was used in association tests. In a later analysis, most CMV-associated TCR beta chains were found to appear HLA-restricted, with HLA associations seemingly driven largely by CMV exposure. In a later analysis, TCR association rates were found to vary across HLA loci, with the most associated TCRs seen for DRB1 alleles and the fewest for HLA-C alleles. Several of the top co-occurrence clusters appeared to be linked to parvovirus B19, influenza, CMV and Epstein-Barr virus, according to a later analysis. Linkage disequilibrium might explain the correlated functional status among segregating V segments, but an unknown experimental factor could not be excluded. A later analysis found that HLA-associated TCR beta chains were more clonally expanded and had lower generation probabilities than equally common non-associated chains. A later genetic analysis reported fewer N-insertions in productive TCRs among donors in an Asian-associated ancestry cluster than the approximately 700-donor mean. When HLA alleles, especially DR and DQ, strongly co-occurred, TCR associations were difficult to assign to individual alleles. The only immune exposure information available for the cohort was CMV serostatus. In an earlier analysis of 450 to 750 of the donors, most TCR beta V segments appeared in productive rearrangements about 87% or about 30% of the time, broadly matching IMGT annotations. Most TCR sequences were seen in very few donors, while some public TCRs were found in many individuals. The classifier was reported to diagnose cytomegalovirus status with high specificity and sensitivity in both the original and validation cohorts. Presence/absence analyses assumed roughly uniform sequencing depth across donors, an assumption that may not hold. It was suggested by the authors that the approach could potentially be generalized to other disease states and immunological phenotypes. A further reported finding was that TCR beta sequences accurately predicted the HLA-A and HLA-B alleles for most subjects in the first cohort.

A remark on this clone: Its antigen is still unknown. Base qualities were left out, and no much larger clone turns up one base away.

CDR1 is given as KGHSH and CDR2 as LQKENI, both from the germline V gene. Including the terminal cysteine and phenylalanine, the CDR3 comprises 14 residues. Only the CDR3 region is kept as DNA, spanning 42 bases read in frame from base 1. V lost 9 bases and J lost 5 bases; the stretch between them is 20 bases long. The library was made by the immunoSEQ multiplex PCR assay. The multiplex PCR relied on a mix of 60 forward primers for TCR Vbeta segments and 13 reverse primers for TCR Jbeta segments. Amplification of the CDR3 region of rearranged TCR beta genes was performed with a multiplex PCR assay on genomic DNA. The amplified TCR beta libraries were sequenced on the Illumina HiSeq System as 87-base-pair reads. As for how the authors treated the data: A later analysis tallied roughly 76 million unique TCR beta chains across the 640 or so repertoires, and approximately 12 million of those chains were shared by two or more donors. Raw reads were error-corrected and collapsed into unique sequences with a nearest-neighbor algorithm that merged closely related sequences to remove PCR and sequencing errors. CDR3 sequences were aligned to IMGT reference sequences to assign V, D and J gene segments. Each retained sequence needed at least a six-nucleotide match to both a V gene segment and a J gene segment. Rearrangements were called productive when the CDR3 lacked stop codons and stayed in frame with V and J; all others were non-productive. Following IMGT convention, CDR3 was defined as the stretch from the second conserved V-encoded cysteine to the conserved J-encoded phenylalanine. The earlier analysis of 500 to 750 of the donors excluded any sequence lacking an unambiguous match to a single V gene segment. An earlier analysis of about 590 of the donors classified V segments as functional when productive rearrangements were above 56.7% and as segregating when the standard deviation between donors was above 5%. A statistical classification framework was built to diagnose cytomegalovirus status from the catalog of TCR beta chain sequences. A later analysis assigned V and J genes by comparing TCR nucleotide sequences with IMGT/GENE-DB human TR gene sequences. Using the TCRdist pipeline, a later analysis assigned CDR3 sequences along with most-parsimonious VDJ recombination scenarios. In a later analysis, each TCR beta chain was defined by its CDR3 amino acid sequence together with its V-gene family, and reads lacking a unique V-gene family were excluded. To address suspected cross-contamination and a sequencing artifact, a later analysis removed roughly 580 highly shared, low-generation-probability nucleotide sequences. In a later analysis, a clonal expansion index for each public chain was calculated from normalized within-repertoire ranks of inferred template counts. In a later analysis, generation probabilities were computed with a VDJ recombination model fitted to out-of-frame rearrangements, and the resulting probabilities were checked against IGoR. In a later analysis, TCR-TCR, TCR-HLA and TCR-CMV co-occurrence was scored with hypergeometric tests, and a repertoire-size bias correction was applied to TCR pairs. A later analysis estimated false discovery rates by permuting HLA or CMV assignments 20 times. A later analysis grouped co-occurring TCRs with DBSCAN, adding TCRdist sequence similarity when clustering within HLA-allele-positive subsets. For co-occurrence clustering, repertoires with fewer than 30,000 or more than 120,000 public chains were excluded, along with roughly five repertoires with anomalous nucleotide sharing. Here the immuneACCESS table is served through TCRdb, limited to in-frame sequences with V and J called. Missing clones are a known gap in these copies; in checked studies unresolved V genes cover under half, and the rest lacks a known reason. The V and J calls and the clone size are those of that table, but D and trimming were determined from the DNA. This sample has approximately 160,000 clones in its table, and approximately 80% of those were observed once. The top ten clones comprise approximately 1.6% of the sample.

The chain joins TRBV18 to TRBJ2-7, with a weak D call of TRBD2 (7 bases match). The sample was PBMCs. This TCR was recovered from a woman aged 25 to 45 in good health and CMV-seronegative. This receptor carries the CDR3 CASREGTGNDEQYF. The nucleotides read TGTGCCAGTAGGGAGGGCACAGGGAACGACGAGCAGTACTTC.